Below are 18 T cell receptor beta chains sequenced from a single sample in a study of cytomegalovirus exposure and HLA in healthy donors. PCR employed 60 Vbeta and 13 Jbeta primers. Measured with immunoSEQ multiplex PCR; TCRdb has only the in-frame clones, and not every one. Here the sample spans roughly 120,000 clones, about 70% being singletons. The sample comprised PBMCs. The receptor source for this set is a woman in her fifties or sixties in good health and CMV-seropositive.

The chain couples TRBV19 to TRBJ1-5, with 9 positions matching TRBD1. Germline trimming cut 5 bases from V and 8 bases from J; bases unmatched to any gene: 4. This CDR3 is built from 13 residues. Germline V gene lookup returns CDR1 LNHDA and CDR2 SQIVND (reference sequence). CDR3 coding DNA: TGTGCCAGTAGTCGGGACAGGGAAAAGCCCCAGCATTTT. This sequence encodes CASSRDREKPQHF.

This chain joins TRBV27 and TRBJ2-7, with 12 positions matching TRBD2. The V segment lost 5 bases and the J segment 7 bases; nucleotides outside the gene matches: 15. The CDR3 totals 17 residues. CDR1 and CDR2 from the germline V gene are MNHEY and SMNVEV (reference sequence). The chain's CDR3 is CASSQARASGRACEQYF. CDR3 sequence (DNA): TGTGCCAGCAGTCAGGCTCGGGCTAGCGGGAGGGCCTGTGAGCAGTACTTC.

The CDR3 DNA follows: TGTGCCAGCAGCTTAGATCTGAGGCAAGAGACCCAGTACTTC. Translating gives CASSLDLRQETQYF. V usage is TRBV11-3 and J usage is TRBJ2-5, with D hard to call. This CDR3 contains 14 residues. Per the germline V gene, CDR1 is SGHNT and CDR2 is YENEEA. Trimming took off 0 bases at V and 2 bases at J, with 7 bases between the two ends.

V gene TRBV19 combines with J gene TRBJ1-5, with TRBD1 as a possible D gene (5 bases). V lost 5 bases and J 4 bases, leaving 15 bases between the germline ends. Germline CDR1 LNHDA, CDR2 SQIVND (reference sequence). The CDR3 covers 15 residues. The CDR3 region has the DNA TGTGCCAGTAGTGCCAGGGAATTAGGAAATCAGCCCCAGCATTTT. Translating gives CASSARELGNQPQHF.

This clone appeared a few times. The J gene is TRBJ1-1, the V gene TRBV6-5, with TRBD1 as a possible D gene (5 bases). CDR1 MNHEY and CDR2 SVGAGI come from the germline V gene. Trimming took off 4 bases at V and 4 bases at J, with 19 bases between the two ends. This CDR3 has 16 amino acids. The CDR3 DNA reads as TGTGCCAGCAGTTTCCTCCAAGGGGCTCCCCCCACTGAAGCTTTCTTT. Translating it yields CASSFLQGAPPTEAFF.

This chain joins TRBV7-9 and TRBJ2-2; no reliable D call. The CDR3 has 16 residues. Germline CDR1 reads SEHNR; CDR2 reads FQNEAQ (reference sequence). Trimming removed 1 base from V and 3 bases from J, with 12 bases in between. CDR3 amino acids: CASSLVRRLDTGELFF. As DNA, the CDR3 is TGTGCCAGCAGCTTAGTACGCAGGCTCGACACCGGGGAGCTGTTTTTT.

The chain joins TRBV6-5 to TRBJ1-4; tentative D call: TRBD1 (5 bases). The CDR3 is made up of 15 amino acids. V dropped 0 bases and J dropped 7 bases, with 12 bases sitting between them. Germline CDR1 MNHEY, CDR2 SVGAGI. The CDR3 bases are TGTGCCAGCAGTTACTCGCCAGGGCTAGGTGAAAAACTGTTTTTT. It encodes CASSYSPGLGEKLFF.

The V call is TRBV28, the J call TRBJ2-3; 10 bases map to TRBD1. Per the germline V gene, CDR1 is MDHEN and CDR2 is SYDVKM. J lost 7 bases, V lost 3 bases, and 1 base had no gene match. The CDR3 spans 13 residues. The CDR3: CASSLGQGYTQYF. CDR3 coding DNA: TGTGCCAGCAGTTTGGGACAGGGGTATACGCAGTATTTT.

This sequence joins TRBV11-2 and TRBJ1-3; tentative D call: TRBD1 (5 bases). CDR3 length equals 13 residues. Trimming took 1 base from V and 4 from J, leaving 5 bases between them. The germline gives CDR1 SGHAT, CDR2 FQNNGV. The CDR3 sequence is CASSLGQGNTIYF. The CDR3 coding sequence is TGTGCCAGCAGCTTAGGACAGGGAAACACCATATATTTT.

The CDR3 sequence: CASSLGFRASEYEQYF. CDR3 nucleotide sequence: TGCGCCAGCAGCTTGGGGTTTAGGGCTAGCGAATACGAGCAGTACTTC. J is TRBJ2-7 and V is TRBV5-1; tentative D call: TRBD2 (6 bases). From germline, CDR1 is SGHRS and CDR2 YFSETQ. V gave up 0 bases and J gave up 4 bases, with 17 bases separating them. This CDR3 is built from 16 residues.

The chain's CDR3 is CASSPPTGGHTEAFF. In DNA, the CDR3 is TGTGCCAGCTCACCACCTACGGGGGGCCACACTGAAGCTTTCTTT. The chain has TRBV18 and TRBJ1-1, with TRBD1 as a possible D gene (6 bases). The CDR3 is 15 residues long. V dropped 0 bases and J dropped 3 bases, with 11 bases sitting between them. Germline V gives CDR1 KGHSH, CDR2 LQKENI.

This clone was seen a handful of times. The chain carries TRBV6-6 and TRBJ1-1; D is possibly TRBD1 (5 bases). Germline V CDR1 and CDR2: MNHNY, SVGAGI (reference sequence). V lost 6 bases to trimming and J lost 4 bases, with 12 bases between them. This CDR3 has 13 residues. The CDR3 sequence is CASRYQGTTEAFF. For the CDR3, the DNA is TGTGCCAGCAGGTACCAGGGAACCACTGAAGCTTTCTTT.

V and J are TRBV5-1 and TRBJ1-4; maybe TRBD1 (5 bases). This CDR3 is built from 13 residues. Trimming stripped 0 bases from V and 8 bases from J, with 8 bases between. Germline CDR1 reads SGHRS; CDR2 reads YFSETQ. The CDR3 sequence is CASSLDRREKLFF. CDR3 coding DNA: TGCGCCAGCAGCTTGGACAGGAGAGAAAAACTGTTTTTT.

The gene calls are TRBV6-5 and TRBJ1-2; 8 bases fit TRBD1. In germline, CDR1 is MNHEY, CDR2 SVGAGI. This CDR3 region has 12 residues. With V trimmed by 8 bases and J by 7 bases, 6 bases remained unmatched. CDR3 sequence: CASGTTGGGYTF. DNA of the CDR3: TGTGCCAGCGGCACTACAGGGGGTGGCTACACCTTC.

The rearrangement links TRBV9 to TRBJ2-7; 7 nucleotides align to TRBD1. The CDR3 spans 12 residues. The trim removed 0 bases at V and 6 bases at J, leaving 0 bases unmatched. Looked up from germline, CDR1 is SGDLS and CDR2 is YYNGEE. The CDR3 DNA sequence: TGTGCCAGCAGCGTAGGGACAGGCGAGCAGTACTTC. This translates into CASSVGTGEQYF.

This clone was counted once. The chain couples TRBV30 to TRBJ1-5; D is perhaps TRBD1 (6 bases). The germline V and J ends were trimmed by 2 bases and 5 bases, with 16 bases remaining between them. The CDR3 totals 15 residues. Germline V gives CDR1 GTSNPN, CDR2 SVGIG (reference sequence). CDR3 region: CAWSMAPTGYQPQHF. In DNA, the CDR3 is TGTGCCTGGAGTATGGCACCAACAGGGTATCAGCCCCAGCATTTT.

This clone was recorded only once. The chain uses TRBV27 and TRBJ2-1; 10 nucleotides agree with TRBD1. This CDR3 contains 16 residues. The germline gives CDR1 MNHEY, CDR2 SMNVEV (reference sequence). V gave up 4 bases and J gave up 6 bases; unmatched junction bases: 9. CDR3 in DNA: TGTGCCAGCAGTTACCCCGGGACAGGGGTTGGCAATGAGCAGTTCTTC. It translates to CASSYPGTGVGNEQFF.

This chain uses TRBV5-1 with TRBJ1-1; 7 nucleotides match TRBD1. V shed 0 bases, J shed 1 base, and the junction held 9 bases outside the gene matches. CDR3 length: 17 residues. Germline V gene sequence: CDR1 SGHRS, CDR2 YFSETQ. CDR3 amino acids: CASSLEGRGMANTEAFF. For the CDR3, the DNA is TGCGCCAGCAGCTTGGAGGGCAGGGGGATGGCGAACACTGAAGCTTTCTTT.